Described below is a single T cell receptor beta chain sequence and its context. Its matching antigen is unknown. An immunoSEQ assay, version v3.0, was performed at survey level. This table comes from immunoSEQ multiplex PCR, and its TCRdb copy is limited to in-frame clones, with some not included. Of 15,000 to 20,000 clones listed, roughly 90% are singletons. The data were obtained in a study of long-term antiretroviral therapy in people with HIV. Regarding the study as a whole: It was observed that HIV repertoires exhibited narrower CDR3 length ranges than controls.

V was cut by 7 bases and J by 3 bases, with 12 bases left in between. CDR1 is MGHDK and CDR2 is SYGVNS in the germline V gene. This CDR3 spans 13 amino acids. This TCR came from a man aged 45 to 65 with HIV. J is TRBJ2-5 and V is TRBV25-1; weak D call: TRBD1 (5 bases). Source: unsorted PBMCs, taken 0.7 years before starting antiretroviral therapy. Here the CDR3 reads CASTMTVEETQYF. The CDR3 region has the DNA TGTGCCAGCACCATGACAGTCGAAGAGACCCAGTACTTC.